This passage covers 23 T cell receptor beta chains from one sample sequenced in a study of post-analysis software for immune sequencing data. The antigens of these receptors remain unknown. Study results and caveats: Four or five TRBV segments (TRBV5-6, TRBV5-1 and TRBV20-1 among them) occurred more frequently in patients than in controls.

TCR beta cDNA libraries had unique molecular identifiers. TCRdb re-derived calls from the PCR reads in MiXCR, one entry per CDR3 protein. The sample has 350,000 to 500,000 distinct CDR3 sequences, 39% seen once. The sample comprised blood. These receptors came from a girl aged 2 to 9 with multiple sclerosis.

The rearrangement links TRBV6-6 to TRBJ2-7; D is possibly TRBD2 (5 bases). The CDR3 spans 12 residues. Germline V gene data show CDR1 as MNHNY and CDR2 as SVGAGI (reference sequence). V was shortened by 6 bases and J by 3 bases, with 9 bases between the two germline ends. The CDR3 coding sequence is TGTGCCAGCAGCGACTATATCTACGAGCAGTACTTC. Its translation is CASSDYIYEQYF.

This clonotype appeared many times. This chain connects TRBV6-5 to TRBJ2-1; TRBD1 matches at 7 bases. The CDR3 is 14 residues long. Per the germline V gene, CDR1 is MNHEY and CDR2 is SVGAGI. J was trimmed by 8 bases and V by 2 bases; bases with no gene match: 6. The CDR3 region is CASSYPDRDDEQFF. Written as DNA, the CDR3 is TGTGCCAGCAGTTACCCCGACAGGGACGATGAGCAGTTCTTC.

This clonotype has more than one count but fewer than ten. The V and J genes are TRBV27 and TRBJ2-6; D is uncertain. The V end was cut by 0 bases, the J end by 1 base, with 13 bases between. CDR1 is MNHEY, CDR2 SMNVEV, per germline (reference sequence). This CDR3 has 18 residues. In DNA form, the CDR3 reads TGTGCCAGCAGTTTATCCTTTCCCGCCTTGTCTGGGGCCAACGTCCTGACTTTC. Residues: CASSLSFPALSGANVLTF.

DNA for the CDR3: TGTGCCAGCAGCTCGGGACAGGGTAGGGGGTTAAACTATGGCTACACCTTC. Protein product: CASSSGQGRGLNYGYTF. V and J are TRBV7-9 and TRBJ1-2; 9 positions agree with TRBD1. Germline loops: CDR1 SEHNR, CDR2 FQNEAQ (reference sequence). V lost 4 bases and J lost 2; bases outside the gene matches: 11. The CDR3 consists of 17 residues.

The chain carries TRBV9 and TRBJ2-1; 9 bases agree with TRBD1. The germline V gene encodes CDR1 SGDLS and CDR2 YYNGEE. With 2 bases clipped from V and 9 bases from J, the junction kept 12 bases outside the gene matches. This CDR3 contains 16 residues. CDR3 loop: CASSVWDREGVVEQFF. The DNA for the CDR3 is TGTGCCAGCAGCGTTTGGGACAGGGAAGGAGTTGTTGAGCAGTTCTTC.

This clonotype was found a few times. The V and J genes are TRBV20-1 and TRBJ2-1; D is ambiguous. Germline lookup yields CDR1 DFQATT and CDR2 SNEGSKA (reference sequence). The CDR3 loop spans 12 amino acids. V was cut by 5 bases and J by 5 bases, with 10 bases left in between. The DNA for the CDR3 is TGCAGTGCTGCAAGCACTGACAATGAGCAGTTCTTC. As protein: CSAASTDNEQFF.

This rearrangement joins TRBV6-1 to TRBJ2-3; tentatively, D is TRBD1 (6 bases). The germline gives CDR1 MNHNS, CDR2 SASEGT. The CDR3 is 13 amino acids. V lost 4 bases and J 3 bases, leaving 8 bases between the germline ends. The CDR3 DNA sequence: TGTGCCAGCAGTGCCACAGGGACAGATACGCAGTATTTT. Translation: CASSATGTDTQYF.

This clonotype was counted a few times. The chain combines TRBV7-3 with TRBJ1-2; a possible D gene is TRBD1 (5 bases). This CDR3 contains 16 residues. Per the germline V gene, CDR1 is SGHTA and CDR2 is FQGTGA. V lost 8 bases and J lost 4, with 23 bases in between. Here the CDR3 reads CASATGGAGSTYGYTF. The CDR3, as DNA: TGTGCCAGCGCGACTGGTGGGGCAGGGTCCACCTATGGCTACACCTTC.

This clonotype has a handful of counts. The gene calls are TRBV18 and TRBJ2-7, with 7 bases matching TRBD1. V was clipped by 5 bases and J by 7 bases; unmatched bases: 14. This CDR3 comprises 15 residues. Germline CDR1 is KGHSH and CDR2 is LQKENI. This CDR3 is CASSAQSGTQGEQYF. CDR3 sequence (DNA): TGTGCCAGCTCAGCGCAATCCGGGACACAGGGGGAGCAGTACTTC.

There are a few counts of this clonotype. The CDR3 loop reads CASSFSGQGNLLRQPQHF. The CDR3, as DNA: TGTGCCAGCAGTTTTTCGGGACAGGGGAATTTATTACGGCAGCCCCAGCATTTT. The rearrangement uses TRBV12-3 or TRBV12-4 and TRBJ1-5; 10 bases match TRBD1. J gave up 7 bases and V 3 bases, and 15 bases lay outside the gene matches. The CDR3 loop spans 18 amino acids.

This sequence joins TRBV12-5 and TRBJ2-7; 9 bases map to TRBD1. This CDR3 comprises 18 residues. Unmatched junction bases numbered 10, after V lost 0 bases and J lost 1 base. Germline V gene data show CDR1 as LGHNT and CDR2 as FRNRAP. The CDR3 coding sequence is TGTGCTAGTGGTTTGGTGACAGGGGGTGATCAGAAATCCTACGAGCAGTACTTC. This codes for CASGLVTGGDQKSYEQYF.

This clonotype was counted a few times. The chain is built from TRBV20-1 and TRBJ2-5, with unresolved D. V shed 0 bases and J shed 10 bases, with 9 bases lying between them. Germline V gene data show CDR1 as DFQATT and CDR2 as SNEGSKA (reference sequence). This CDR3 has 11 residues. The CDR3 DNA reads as TGCAGTGCTAGAGATCTTCTGGTCCAGTACTTC. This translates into CSARDLLVQYF.

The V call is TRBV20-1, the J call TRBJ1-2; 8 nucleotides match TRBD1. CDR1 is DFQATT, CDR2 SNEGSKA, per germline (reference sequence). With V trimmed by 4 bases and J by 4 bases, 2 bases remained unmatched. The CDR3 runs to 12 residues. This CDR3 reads CSATTGAYGYTF. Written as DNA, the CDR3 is TGCAGTGCTACGACAGGGGCCTATGGCTACACCTTC.

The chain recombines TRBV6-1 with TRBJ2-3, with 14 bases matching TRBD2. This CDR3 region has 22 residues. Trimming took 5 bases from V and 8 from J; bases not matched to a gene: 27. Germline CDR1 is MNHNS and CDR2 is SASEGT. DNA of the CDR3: TGTGCCAGCAGTCCTAAAACGGAGGAGGGACTAGCGGGAGCCCCGACGCGAATTACGCAGTATTTT. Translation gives CASSPKTEEGLAGAPTRITQYF.

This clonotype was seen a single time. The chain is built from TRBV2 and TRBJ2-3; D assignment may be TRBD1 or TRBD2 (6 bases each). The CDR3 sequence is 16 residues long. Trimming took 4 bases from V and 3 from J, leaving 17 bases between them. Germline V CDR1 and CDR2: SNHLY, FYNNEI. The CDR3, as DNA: TGTGCCAGCAGTGGCGGGTCTTGGGGGGCGACAGATACGCAGTATTTT. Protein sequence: CASSGGSWGATDTQYF.

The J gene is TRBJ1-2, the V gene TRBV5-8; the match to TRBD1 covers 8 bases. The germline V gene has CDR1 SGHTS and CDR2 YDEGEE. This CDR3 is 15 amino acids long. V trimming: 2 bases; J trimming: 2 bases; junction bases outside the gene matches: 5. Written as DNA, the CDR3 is TGTGCCAGCAGCTTTGCCCAGGGGGCAAACTATGGCTACACCTTC. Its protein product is CASSFAQGANYGYTF.

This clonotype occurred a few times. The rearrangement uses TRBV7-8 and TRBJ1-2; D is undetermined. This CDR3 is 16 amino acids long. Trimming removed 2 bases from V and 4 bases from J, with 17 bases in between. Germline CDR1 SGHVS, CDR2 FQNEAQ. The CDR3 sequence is CASSLSRAPGIYGYTF. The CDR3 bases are TGTGCCAGCAGCTTAAGTAGGGCGCCCGGGATCTATGGCTACACCTTC.

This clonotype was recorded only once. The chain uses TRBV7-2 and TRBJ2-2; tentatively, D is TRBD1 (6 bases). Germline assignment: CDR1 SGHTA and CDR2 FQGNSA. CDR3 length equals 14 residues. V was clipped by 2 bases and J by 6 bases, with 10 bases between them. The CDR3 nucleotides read TGTGCCAGCAGCTTAACAGGGTTGGCCGGGGAGCTGTTTTTT. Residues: CASSLTGLAGELFF.

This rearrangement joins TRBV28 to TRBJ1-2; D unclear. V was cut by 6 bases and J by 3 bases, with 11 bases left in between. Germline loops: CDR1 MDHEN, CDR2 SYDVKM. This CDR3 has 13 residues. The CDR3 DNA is TGTGCCAGCAGGAATTTACCTTACTATGGCTACACCTTC. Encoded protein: CASRNLPYYGYTF.

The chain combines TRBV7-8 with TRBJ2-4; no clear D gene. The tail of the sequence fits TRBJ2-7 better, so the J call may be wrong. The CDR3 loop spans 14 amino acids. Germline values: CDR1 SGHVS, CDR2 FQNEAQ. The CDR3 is CASSLQVAPYEQYF. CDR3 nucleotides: TGTGCCAGCAGCCTCCAGGTGGCCCCCTACGAGCAGTACTTC.

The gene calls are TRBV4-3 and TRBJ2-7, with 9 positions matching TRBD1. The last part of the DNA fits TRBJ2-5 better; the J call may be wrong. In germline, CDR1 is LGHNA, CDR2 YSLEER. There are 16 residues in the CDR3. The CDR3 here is CASSQLWDRVRETQYF. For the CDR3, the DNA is TGCGCCAGCAGCCAACTATGGGACAGGGTTCGGGAGACCCAGTACTTC.

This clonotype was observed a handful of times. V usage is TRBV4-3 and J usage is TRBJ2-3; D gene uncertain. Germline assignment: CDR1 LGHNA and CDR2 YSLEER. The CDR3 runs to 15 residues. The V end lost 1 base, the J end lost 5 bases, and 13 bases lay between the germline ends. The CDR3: CASSQVSRKEDTQYF. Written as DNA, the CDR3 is TGCGCCAGCAGCCAAGTATCACGGAAAGAAGATACGCAGTATTTT.

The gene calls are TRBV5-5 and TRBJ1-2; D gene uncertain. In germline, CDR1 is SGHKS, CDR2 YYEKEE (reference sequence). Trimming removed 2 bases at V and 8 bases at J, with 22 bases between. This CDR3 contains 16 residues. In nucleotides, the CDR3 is TGTGCCAGCAGCTTATTCGAGGCCAGAACCATTGTGGGCTACACCTTC. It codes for CASSLFEARTIVGYTF.